The 21 T cell receptor beta chains reported below all come from one sample, sequenced in a study of blood T cell repertoires in COVID-19. This table comes from immunoSEQ multiplex PCR, and its TCRdb copy is limited to in-frame clones, with some not included. The data hold around 270,000 clones, with approximately 90% observed a single time. The sample comprised peripheral blood. Receptors originate from a man aged 25-40 years with acute or convalescent COVID-19.

The CDR3 DNA follows: TGTGCCAGCAGCCGAAGTAGAGGGAATAATTCACCCCTCCACTTT. Its translation is CASSRSRGNNSPLHF. This chain uses TRBV3-1 (or the pseudogene TRBV3-2) with TRBJ1-6; D uncertain. Trimming pared 4 bases from V and 5 bases from J, leaving 12 bases between. Germline assignment: CDR1 LGHDT and CDR2 YNNKEL (reference sequence). The CDR3 totals 15 residues.

The chain combines TRBV6-2 or TRBV6-3 with TRBJ2-5, with no clear D. The CDR3 is 14 amino acids. The germline gives CDR1 MNHEY, CDR2 SVGEGT. V was trimmed by 4 bases and J by 0 bases, leaving 9 bases between them. CDR3 nucleotide sequence: TGTGCCAGCAGTTCGGAGCGCCACCAAGAGACCCAGTACTTC. Encoded protein: CASSSERHQETQYF.

This clone was observed a single time. The CDR3 spells CASIGSFSPLHF. CDR3 nucleotide sequence: TGTGCCAGCATCGGGAGTTTTTCACCCCTCCACTTT. The chain couples TRBV6-5 to TRBJ1-6; no reliable D call. This CDR3 is built from 12 residues. Germline V gene lookup returns CDR1 MNHEY and CDR2 SVGAGI. Trimming cost V 7 bases and J 9 bases, with 10 bases left between them.

The DNA for the CDR3 is TGCGCCAGCAGCCAAGAACCGGGGGGCTACAATGAGCAGTTCTTC. This gives the protein CASSQEPGGYNEQFF. The chain recombines TRBV4-1 with TRBJ2-1; 7 positions match TRBD2. CDR3 length equals 15 residues. V shed 0 bases and J 3 bases; nucleotides not matched to a gene: 2. CDR1 and CDR2 from the germline V gene are MGHRA and YSYEKL.

The chain carries TRBV9 and TRBJ2-5; D perhaps matches TRBD2 (6 bases). This CDR3 is 14 amino acids long. Germline values: CDR1 SGDLS, CDR2 YYNGEE. Deletions cut 4 bases from V and 1 base from J, with 11 bases between. The CDR3 reads CASSRLGAQETQYF. The CDR3 nucleotides read TGTGCCAGCAGCCGACTAGGGGCCCAAGAGACCCAGTACTTC.

This clone was recorded once. This chain links TRBV19 with TRBJ1-6; no firm D call. V dropped 7 bases and J dropped 7 bases, with 14 bases sitting between them. The CDR3 contains 14 residues. Germline V CDR1 and CDR2: LNHDA, SQIVND (reference sequence). This chain's CDR3 is CASTMGWKNSPLHF. The CDR3 nucleotides are TGTGCCAGTACTATGGGCTGGAAAAATTCACCCCTCCACTTT.

The chain links TRBV2 to TRBJ2-7; TRBD1 might be the D (6 bases). The CDR3 runs 16 residues. Germline V gene data show CDR1 as SNHLY and CDR2 as FYNNEI. V was shortened by 1 base and J by 3 bases, with 16 bases between the two germline ends. CDR3 protein: CASSEDTGTLNYEQYF. DNA for the CDR3: TGTGCCAGCAGTGAAGATACCGGGACACTGAACTACGAGCAGTACTTC.

V and J are TRBV11-1 and TRBJ2-7; 9 bases are shared with TRBD2. Germline CDR1 SGHAT, CDR2 FQDESV (reference sequence). V shed 3 bases, J shed 6 bases, and the junction held 9 bases outside the gene matches. This CDR3 has 15 amino acids. CDR3 residues: CASSLDPSGIGEQYF. The CDR3 DNA reads TGTGCCAGCAGCTTGGACCCTAGCGGGATAGGCGAGCAGTACTTC.

The V gene is TRBV7-9, the J gene TRBJ2-1, with TRBD2 as a possible D gene (6 bases). CDR3 length equals 15 residues. The V end was cut by 1 base, the J end by 5 bases, with 12 bases between. The germline gives CDR1 SEHNR, CDR2 FQNEAQ (reference sequence). CDR3 DNA sequence: TGTGCCAGCAGCTTAGGTAGGGACTTTGACAATGAGCAGTTCTTC. It yields the protein CASSLGRDFDNEQFF.

The V call is TRBV24-1, the J call TRBJ2-7; D unresolved. The CDR3 has 12 residues. V lost 3 bases and J 7 bases, leaving 9 bases between the germline ends. CDR1 and CDR2 from the germline V gene are KGHDR and SFDVKD. The CDR3 DNA reads as TGTGCCACCAGTGATACCAACGGGGAGCAGTACTTC. Encoded protein: CATSDTNGEQYF.

This chain links TRBV5-5 with TRBJ1-5; weak D call: TRBD1 (6 bases). Trimming took off 5 bases at V and 4 bases at J, with 10 bases between the two ends. Germline values: CDR1 SGHKS, CDR2 YYEKEE (reference sequence). The CDR3 loop spans 13 amino acids. In DNA, the CDR3 is TGTGCCAGCAGGCAGGGGCTAAATCAGCCCCAGCATTTT. The encoded protein is CASRQGLNQPQHF.

CDR3 nucleotides: TGTGCCAGCAGCTTAGCGGGCATCTCGGGGAATGAGCAGTTCTTC. It encodes CASSLAGISGNEQFF. The chain links TRBV11-2 to TRBJ2-1; possible D gene TRBD2, 5 bases. Between the trimmed V and J ends, which lost 1 base and 7 bases, there was a span of 14 bases. CDR1 SGHAT and CDR2 FQNNGV come from the germline V gene. There are 15 residues in the CDR3.

This clone was counted only a few times. V usage is TRBV7-3 and J usage is TRBJ1-2; unclear D gene. This CDR3 is built from 13 residues. V lost 5 bases and J lost 0, with 7 bases in between. Germline V CDR1 and CDR2: SGHTA, FQGTGA. Written as DNA, the CDR3 is TGTGCCAGCAGCCCAGACTCTAACTATGGCTACACCTTC. It is translated as CASSPDSNYGYTF. The whole variable domain, filled in from reference TRBV7-3 and TRBJ1-2, reads GAGVSQTPSNKVTEKGKYVELRCDPISGHTALYWYRQSLGQGPEFLIYFQGTGAADDSGLPNDRFFAVRPEGSVSTLKIQRTERGDSAVYLCASSPDSNYGYTFGSGTRLTVV.

This clone appeared a single time. The chain carries TRBV29-1 and TRBJ1-4, with D maybe TRBD1 (6 bases). Germline CDR1 and CDR2: SQVTM and ANQGSEA. V lost 4 bases and J lost 3, with 9 bases in between. This CDR3 spans 13 amino acids. As DNA, the CDR3 is TGCAGCGTTGTCACAGGGTCTAATGAAAAACTGTTTTTT. It specifies CSVVTGSNEKLFF.

The J gene is TRBJ2-1, the V gene TRBV3-1 (or the pseudogene TRBV3-2); TRBD1 might be the D (5 bases). From germline, CDR1 is LGHDT and CDR2 YNNKEL (reference sequence). The CDR3 loop spans 14 amino acids. V dropped 5 bases and J dropped 3 bases, with 11 bases sitting between them. The CDR3 nucleotides are TGTGCCAGCAGCTACAAGGGGAACTACAATGAGCAGTTCTTC. This sequence encodes CASSYKGNYNEQFF.

This clone was found once. The V gene is TRBV7-9, the J gene TRBJ1-4; D gene unclear. The CDR3 runs 13 residues. The V end was cut by 3 bases, the J end by 8 bases, with 10 bases between. Germline-derived CDR1 and CDR2 are SEHNR and FQNEAQ (reference sequence). The CDR3 here is CASSFGVGEKLFF. CDR3 sequence (DNA): TGTGCCAGCAGCTTCGGGGTGGGGGAAAAACTGTTTTTT.

The gene calls are TRBV2 and TRBJ1-1, with 9 bases aligning to TRBD1. Germline assignment: CDR1 SNHLY and CDR2 FYNNEI. J gave up 1 base and V 8 bases, and 5 bases lay outside the gene matches. This CDR3 is built from 14 residues. The CDR3 reads CASRRTGANTEAFF. CDR3 bases: TGTGCCAGCCGCCGGACAGGGGCGAACACTGAAGCTTTCTTT.

A word on this clone: Other DNA sequences of this sample code for an identical CDR3. The chain employs TRBV30 and TRBJ1-1; weak D call: TRBD1 (6 bases). CDR1 and CDR2 from the germline V gene are GTSNPN and SVGIG (reference sequence). This CDR3 region has 11 residues. V dropped 2 bases and J dropped 5 bases, with 6 bases sitting between them. The CDR3 is CAWSRGTEAFF. DNA for the CDR3: TGTGCCTGGAGTAGGGGGACTGAAGCTTTCTTT.

The chain couples TRBV30 to TRBJ1-6; D is uncertain. This CDR3 spans 14 amino acids. V lost 0 bases to trimming and J lost 10 bases, with 13 bases between them. CDR1 is GTSNPN and CDR2 is SVGIG in the germline V gene (reference sequence). The CDR3 spells CAWSVGHEASPLHF. The CDR3 region has the DNA TGTGCCTGGAGTGTAGGCCATGAGGCCTCACCCCTCCACTTT.

This chain joins TRBV24-1 and TRBJ1-4; TRBD1 aligns across 7 bases. Losses at the gene ends were 3 bases for V and 8 bases for J; bases not matched to a gene: 8. The CDR3 totals 15 residues. CDR1 and CDR2 from the germline V gene are KGHDR and SFDVKD. In nucleotides, the CDR3 is TGTGCCACCAGTGATCCCCGGGACAGAAAAGAAAAACTGTTTTTT. Its translation is CATSDPRDRKEKLFF.

The rearrangement uses TRBV14 and TRBJ1-2; maybe TRBD1 (6 bases). V was cut by 0 bases and J by 6 bases, with 14 bases left in between. CDR1 and CDR2 from the germline V gene are SGHDN and FVKESK. CDR3 size: 15 residues. CDR3 DNA: TGTGCCAGCAGCCAAGAGAGCACAGGGCTCCATGGCTACACCTTC. Translating gives CASSQESTGLHGYTF. The full variable domain, in which reference TRBV14 and TRBJ1-2 provide the parts outside the CDR3, is EAGVTQFPSHSVIEKGQTVTLRCDPISGHDNLYWYRRVMGKEIKFLLHFVKESKQDESGMPNNRFLAERTGGTYSTLKVQPAELEDSGVYFCASSQESTGLHGYTFGSGTRLTVV.